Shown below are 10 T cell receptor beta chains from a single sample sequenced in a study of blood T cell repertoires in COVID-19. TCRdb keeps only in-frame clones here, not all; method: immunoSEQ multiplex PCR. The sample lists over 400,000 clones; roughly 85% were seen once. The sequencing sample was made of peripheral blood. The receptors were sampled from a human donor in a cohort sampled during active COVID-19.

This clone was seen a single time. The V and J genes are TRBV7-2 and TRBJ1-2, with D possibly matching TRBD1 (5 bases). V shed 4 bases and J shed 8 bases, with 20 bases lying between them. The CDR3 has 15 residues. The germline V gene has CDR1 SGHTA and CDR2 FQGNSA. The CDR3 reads CASSSSPSGVAGYTF. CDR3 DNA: TGTGCCAGCAGCTCATCCCCGTCGGGGGTCGCAGGCTACACCTTC.

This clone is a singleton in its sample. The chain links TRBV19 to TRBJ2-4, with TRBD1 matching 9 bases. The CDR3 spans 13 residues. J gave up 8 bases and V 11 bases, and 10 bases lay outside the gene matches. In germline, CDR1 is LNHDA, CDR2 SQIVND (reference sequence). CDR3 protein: CASSGQGSDIQYF. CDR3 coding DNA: TGTGCCTCCTCCGGACAGGGGAGCGACATTCAGTACTTC.

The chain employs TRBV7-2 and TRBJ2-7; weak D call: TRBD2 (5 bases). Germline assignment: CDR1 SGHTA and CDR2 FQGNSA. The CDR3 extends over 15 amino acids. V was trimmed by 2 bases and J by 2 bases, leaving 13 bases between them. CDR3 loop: CASSLMMTTAYEQYF. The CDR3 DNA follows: TGTGCCAGCAGCTTAATGATGACTACCGCCTACGAGCAGTACTTC.

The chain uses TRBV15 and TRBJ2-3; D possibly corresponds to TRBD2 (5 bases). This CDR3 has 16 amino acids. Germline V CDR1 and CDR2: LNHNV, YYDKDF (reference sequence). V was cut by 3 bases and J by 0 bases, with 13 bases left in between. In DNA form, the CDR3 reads TGTGCCACCAGCAGTATACTAGAGGCTAGCACAGATACGCAGTATTTT. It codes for CATSSILEASTDTQYF. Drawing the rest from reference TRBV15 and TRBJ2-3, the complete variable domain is DAMVIQNPRYQVTQFGKPVTLSCSQTLNHNVMYWYQQKSSQAPKLLFHYYDKDFNNEADTPDNFQSRRPNTSFCFLDIRSPGLGDTAMYLCATSSILEASTDTQYFGPGTRLTVL.

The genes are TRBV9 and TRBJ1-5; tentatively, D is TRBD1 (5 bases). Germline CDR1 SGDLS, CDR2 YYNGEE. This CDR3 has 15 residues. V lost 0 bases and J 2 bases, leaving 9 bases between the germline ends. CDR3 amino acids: CASSVEGRGNQPQHF. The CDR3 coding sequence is TGTGCCAGCAGCGTAGAGGGCAGGGGCAATCAGCCCCAGCATTTT.

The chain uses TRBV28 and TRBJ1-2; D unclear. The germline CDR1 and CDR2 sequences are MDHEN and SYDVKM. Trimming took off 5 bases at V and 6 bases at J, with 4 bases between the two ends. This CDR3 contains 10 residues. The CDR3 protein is CASSPNGYTF. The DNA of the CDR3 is TGTGCCAGCAGTCCTAATGGCTACACCTTC.

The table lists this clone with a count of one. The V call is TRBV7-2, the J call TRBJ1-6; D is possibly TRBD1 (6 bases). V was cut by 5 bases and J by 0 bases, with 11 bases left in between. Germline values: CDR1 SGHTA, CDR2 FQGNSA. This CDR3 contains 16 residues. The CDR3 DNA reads TGTGCCAGCAGCCTAGACAGGAGCTCCTATAATTCACCCCTCCACTTT. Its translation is CASSLDRSSYNSPLHF.

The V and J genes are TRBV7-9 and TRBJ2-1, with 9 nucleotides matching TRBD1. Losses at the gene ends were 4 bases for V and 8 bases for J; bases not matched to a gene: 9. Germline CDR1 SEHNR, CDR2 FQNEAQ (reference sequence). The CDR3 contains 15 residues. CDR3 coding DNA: TGTGCCAGCAGCTCGGACAGGGGCCTTCCCCATGAGCAGTTCTTC. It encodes CASSSDRGLPHEQFF.

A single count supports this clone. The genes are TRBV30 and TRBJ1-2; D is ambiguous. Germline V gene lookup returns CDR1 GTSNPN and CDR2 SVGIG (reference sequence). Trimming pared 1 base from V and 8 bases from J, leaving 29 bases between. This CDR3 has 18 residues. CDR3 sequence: CAWSALYSRAVTYRGYTF. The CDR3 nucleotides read TGTGCCTGGAGTGCGTTGTATTCGCGGGCAGTGACTTACCGGGGCTACACCTTC.

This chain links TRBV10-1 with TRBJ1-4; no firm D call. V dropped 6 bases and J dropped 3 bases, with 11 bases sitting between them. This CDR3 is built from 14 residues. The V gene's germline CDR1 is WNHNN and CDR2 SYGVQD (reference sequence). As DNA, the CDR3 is TGCGCCAGCAGATCCGGGGAGTCTAATGAAAAACTGTTTTTT. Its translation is CASRSGESNEKLFF.